The 16 T cell receptor beta chains listed next were all sequenced from one sample in a study of blood T cell repertoires in COVID-19. Sequenced by immunoSEQ multiplex PCR; TCRdb stores in-frame clones only, minus some. The sample has about 70,000 clones; about 89% are singletons. The sequenced sample consisted of peripheral blood. The receptor set was obtained from a woman aged 55 to 70 with acute or convalescent COVID-19.

This rearrangement joins TRBV18 to TRBJ1-4; 8 bases map to TRBD1. Looked up from germline, CDR1 is KGHSH and CDR2 is LQKENI. Unmatched junction bases numbered 8, after V lost 11 bases and J lost 6 bases. The CDR3 spans 13 residues. In DNA, the CDR3 is TGTGCCGGAGCGACAGGGGTGGATGAAAAACTGTTTTTT. It codes for CAGATGVDEKLFF.

The V and J genes are TRBV7-3 and TRBJ1-5; D unclear. Trimming pared 0 bases from V and 6 bases from J, leaving 6 bases between. The CDR3 loop spans 13 amino acids. The V gene's germline CDR1 is SGHTA and CDR2 FQGTGA. The CDR3 DNA is TGTGCCAGCAGCTTAACCCCCGGTCAGCCCCAGCATTTT. It yields the protein CASSLTPGQPQHF.

A few counts support this clone. CDR3 DNA: TGTGCCACCAGCGGCGAAACGCGGACAGGGTATAATTCACCCCTCCACTTT. Translating it yields CATSGETRTGYNSPLHF. This chain uses TRBV15 with TRBJ1-6; the match to TRBD1 covers 8 bases. Germline CDR1 and CDR2: LNHNV and YYDKDF (reference sequence). The CDR3 loop spans 17 amino acids. J lost 4 bases, V lost 5 bases, and 10 bases had no gene match.

This chain links TRBV3-1 (or the pseudogene TRBV3-2) with TRBJ1-3; D is unclear. Germline-derived CDR1 and CDR2 are LGHDT and YNNKEL (reference sequence). V dropped 1 base and J dropped 3 bases, with 7 bases sitting between them. CDR3 size: 14 residues. This CDR3 reads CASSQVRGGNTIYF. In DNA form, the CDR3 reads TGTGCCAGCAGCCAAGTCAGAGGTGGAAACACCATATATTTT.

V and J are TRBV6-4 and TRBJ2-3; 10 bases are a match to TRBD1. Unmatched junction bases numbered 6, after V lost 6 bases and J lost 0 bases. The CDR3 is 16 amino acids. Per the germline V gene, CDR1 is MRHNA and CDR2 is SNTAGT. CDR3 in amino acids: CASSRDRGPSTDTQYF. CDR3 bases: TGTGCCAGCAGCAGGGACAGGGGTCCTAGCACAGATACGCAGTATTTT.

The chain is built from TRBV5-1 and TRBJ1-2; the D is unclear. The length of the CDR3 is 12 residues. Germline loops: CDR1 SGHRS, CDR2 YFSETQ. V lost 2 bases and J 8 bases, leaving 10 bases between the germline ends. In nucleotides, the CDR3 is TGCGCCAGCAGCTTCGGGGTAGAAGGCTACACCTTC. This encodes CASSFGVEGYTF.

In its sample, this clone was seen a few times. The DNA for the CDR3 is TGTGCCAGCTCACCACCGGCTAGCGGGGTAGGGGATACGCAGTATTTT. This codes for CASSPPASGVGDTQYF. This chain connects TRBV18 to TRBJ2-3; 9 bases map to TRBD2. V lost 0 bases, J lost 6 bases, and 7 bases stayed unmatched. The CDR3 is 16 amino acids. Germline V lookup: CDR1 KGHSH, CDR2 LQKENI. The full variable domain, in which reference TRBV18 and TRBJ2-3 provide the parts outside the CDR3, is NAGVMQNPRHLVRRRGQEARLRCSPMKGHSHVYWYRQLPEEGLKFMVYLQKENIIDESGMPKERFSAEFPKEGPSILRIQQVVRGDSAAYFCASSPPASGVGDTQYFGPGTRLTVL.

Only one count was recorded for this clone. V is TRBV7-8 and J is TRBJ2-7, with a weak D call TRBD2 (5 bases). Germline V CDR1 and CDR2: SGHVS, FQNEAQ. CDR3 length: 12 residues. V lost 2 bases and J 10 bases, leaving 12 bases between the germline ends. The CDR3 DNA reads as TGTGCCAGCAGCTTATCCGGGGAAGTCCAGTACTTC. Its protein product is CASSLSGEVQYF.

This chain connects TRBV2 to TRBJ1-4; 8 positions match TRBD1. Germline lookup yields CDR1 SNHLY and CDR2 FYNNEI. CDR3 length equals 14 residues. The junction had 5 bases not matched to a gene; V was cut back by 6 bases and J by 5 bases. The CDR3 DNA is TGTGCCAGCAGGGGGGGACAGGACAATGAAAAACTGTTTTTT. Translating it yields CASRGGQDNEKLFF.

V and J are TRBV24-1 and TRBJ2-2; 7 bases match TRBD1. Trimming removed 0 bases from V and 5 bases from J; junction bases left unmatched: 5. CDR1 is KGHDR, CDR2 SFDVKD, per germline. The CDR3 has 16 residues. The CDR3 DNA reads TGTGCCACCAGTGATTTGGACAGGGATCTTACCGGGGAGCTGTTTTTT. Amino acid sequence: CATSDLDRDLTGELFF.

The V gene is TRBV7-9, the J gene TRBJ1-1; D call uncertain. Germline lookup yields CDR1 SEHNR and CDR2 FQNEAQ (reference sequence). There are 17 residues in the CDR3. Trimming pared 3 bases from V and 2 bases from J, leaving 19 bases between. CDR3 DNA: TGTGCCAGCAGCTTGGTCGTTATCCCCGGGGAAAACACTGAAGCTTTCTTT. Translated, it gives CASSLVVIPGENTEAFF.

This rearrangement joins TRBV30 to TRBJ2-3; 11 bases are shared with TRBD2. There are 14 residues in the CDR3. V gave up 3 bases and J gave up 6 bases; unmatched junction bases: 5. Germline V gives CDR1 GTSNPN, CDR2 SVGIG (reference sequence). DNA for the CDR3: TGTGCCTGGAGACTAGCGGGGGCCCTCGATACGCAGTATTTT. Protein: CAWRLAGALDTQYF.

The chain carries TRBV12-3 or TRBV12-4 and TRBJ2-7, with a possible D match to TRBD2 (6 bases). The CDR3 is 12 residues long. Between the trimmed V and J ends, which lost 8 bases and 3 bases, there was a span of 11 bases. CDR3 nucleotides: TGTGCCAGCGGAGGAGGGGTCTACGAGCAGTACTTC. This codes for CASGGGVYEQYF.

The gene calls are TRBV5-1 and TRBJ2-5, with 16 bases aligning to TRBD2. V shed 4 bases and J 4 bases; nucleotides not matched to a gene: 16. Germline V lookup: CDR1 SGHRS, CDR2 YFSETQ. CDR3 length: 20 amino acids. The CDR3 DNA is TGCGCCAGCAGCCCTGAACCCCCGGGACTAGCGGGGGGGCTCAGAGAGACCCAGTACTTC. This gives the protein CASSPEPPGLAGGLRETQYF.

The chain is built from TRBV4-1 and TRBJ2-1; 7 nucleotides align to TRBD1. The CDR3 totals 16 residues. V was clipped by 4 bases and J by 5 bases; unmatched bases: 11. The germline CDR1 and CDR2 sequences are MGHRA and YSYEKL. CDR3 coding DNA: TGCGCCAGCAGCCTACTACAGGGGAGTGGACACAATGAGCAGTTCTTC. Its protein product is CASSLLQGSGHNEQFF.

The V call is TRBV5-1, the J call TRBJ1-1; no definite D call. Germline lookup yields CDR1 SGHRS and CDR2 YFSETQ. Trimming left V 1 base short and J 0 bases short, with 4 bases between. This CDR3 region has 13 residues. The CDR3 DNA reads as TGCGCCAGCAGCTTGTCGGTGAACACTGAAGCTTTCTTT. Residues: CASSLSVNTEAFF.